This TCR beta chain originates from a study of blood T cell repertoires in COVID-19. Unmatched junction bases numbered 4, after V lost 1 base and J lost 4 bases. The V gene's germline CDR1 is SGHTA and CDR2 FQGNSA. The CDR3 contains 15 residues. Measured with immunoSEQ multiplex PCR; TCRdb has only the in-frame clones, and not every one. The sample lists 70,000 or so clones, around three quarters seen once, with almost 10% in the top ten. The sample taken for sequencing was peripheral blood. The chain uses TRBV7-2 and TRBJ2-7; 10 bases fit TRBD2. The clonotype comes from a human donor in a cohort sampled during active COVID-19. Here the CDR3 reads CASSLVAGGRYEQYF. CDR3 sequence (DNA): TGTGCCAGCAGCTTAGTAGCGGGGGGCAGGTACGAGCAGTACTTC.